This T cell receptor (beta chain) was documented in a study of T cells in Graves' hyperthyroidism and ophthalmopathy (dated by TCRdb to about 2019). Background on the whole study: Peripheral blood samples were taken at the time of initial diagnosis, prior to any treatment. To identify distinguishing TCR V-J signatures, a discovery cohort of 95 to 100 patients was used, comprising fewer than 45 with Graves' ophthalmopathy and 55 to 65 with stable Graves' hyperthyroidism. Prospective prediction of ophthalmopathy was tested in an independent validation cohort consisting of some 18 hyperthyroidism patients and some 16 patients who later progressed to ophthalmopathy. The approximately 97 discovery patients were randomly divided into training and test sets at a 7:3 ratio. Thyroid tissue and blood T-cell repertoires from several Graves' hyperthyroidism patients were also compared in the study. Once sampling was done, hyperthyroidism patients were given methimazole at a starting dose of 30 mg daily, whereas ophthalmopathy patients were given high-dose intravenous methylprednisolone. TCR Vbeta CDR3 sequencing of 120 to 150 peripheral blood samples (under 45 ophthalmopathy, approximately 80 hyperthyroidism and 17 progressor patients) is reported in the paper.

The CDR3 starts with the cysteine, ends with the phenylalanine, and has 20 residues. Only the CDR3 part of the read is kept: 60 bases, read in frame from the first base. CDR1 and CDR2 are read off the germline V gene as SGHAT and FQNNGV. The TCR beta CDR3 regions were amplified from the RNA transcripts. For the first round of RT-PCR on the TCR CDR3, the HTBI primer set was used together with the Qiagen OneStep RT-PCR kit. Libraries were constructed in a second round of multiplex PCR, after which size selection and purification were performed. The libraries were sequenced on an Illumina HiSeq2000 using paired-end 100 bp reads. Per the original workflow: SOAPnuke was used to process the raw data, throwing out any read that contained adapters or uncalled bases, had a mean Phred below 15, or lacked an exact constant-primer or identifier match. COPE v1.2.5 was used to merge high-quality paired reads, and clonotypes were defined as unique nucleotide sequences. MiTCR v1.1 was used to align the clonotypes against IMGT TRBV, TRBD and TRBJ reference segments. The analysis was restricted to V-J combinations with a frequency above 0.0001, which together covered about 99% of the repertoires. The TCS score was defined as F50 (clonal expansion) divided by E x V (chaos), with BLOSUM62-based TCRdist calculated between CDR3 peptides within each V-J. Welch's t-statistics and random forest reduced around 550 V-J features to fewer than 15, which were used in a naive Bayes classifier (R e1071). The public sequencing data were trimmed at Q25 with fastp and processed into clonotypes with MiXCR by TCRdb, which kept only in-frame beta chains. Rows are unified per CDR3 protein, each entry keeping the most common DNA and genes. TCRdb's processing, not the study's, gives the V and J calls here. This sample has more than 450,000 distinct CDR3 sequences in its table, and just under 20% of those were observed once. The top ten constitute about 50% of the sample.

Ophthalmopathy patients had moderately to severely active disease, with a Clinical Activity Score of 3 or more, a NOSPECS grade of 4 or more, and a disease duration of less than 3 months. Exclusion was applied to patients with uncontrolled infections, other autoimmune diseases, pregnancy or lactation. Diagnoses were based on clinical symptoms, serum thyroxine and TRAb, thyroid ultrasound and orbital computed tomography. PBMCs were isolated from approximately 10 ml of fresh peripheral blood by Ficoll-Paque density gradient centrifugation. Total RNA was extracted using Trizol reagent, and RNA quality was assessed on an Agilent 2100 Bioanalyzer. This clonotype appeared once. The specificity of this receptor is unknown. A clone one base away is much larger, so this may be a read error. What the research found in general, with its limitations: A model built on a 13 V-J signature distinguished ophthalmopathy from stable hyperthyroidism, reaching roughly 88% sensitivity and approximately 83% specificity in cross-validation and 80%/75% in testing. In validation, progression to ophthalmopathy was predicted by the model with almost 71% sensitivity and 72% to 80% specificity, a median of about 6.8 months before onset. Most expanded thyroid clonotypes (frequency above 0.001) were also detected in blood, a finding suggesting that blood repertoires may reflect thyroid immune responses. No statistical method was used to fix the sample size in advance, and group allocation was not hidden from the investigators.

Recombination joined TRBV11-2 with TRBJ2-2; the D call could be TRBD1 or TRBD2, with each sharing 6 bases. The sequencing sample was made of blood. The TCR sequence derives from a man aged 40-49 years with Graves' ophthalmopathy. Read as DNA, the sequence is TGTGCCAGCAGCTTAGGTTACCGCCCCGGGGGCCTAACGAGCACCGGGGAGCTGCTTTTT. This yields the protein CASSLGYRPGGLTSTGELLF.